These 4 T cell receptor beta chains share one sample of origin, sequenced in a study of T cells after yellow fever vaccination. From the 5' RACE reads, TCRdb called clonotypes with MiXCR, one entry per CDR3 protein. The table has around 320,000 distinct CDR3 sequences, around 8.6% seen once. The specimen was CD4+ T cells sorted from PBMCs, collected 5 days after the yellow fever booster vaccination. These receptor sequences come from a man between 18 and 29 years old who received the YFV17D yellow fever vaccine.

This clonotype was recorded a few times. The chain couples TRBV10-3 to TRBJ1-1; 8 nucleotides line up with TRBD1. The ends lost 6 bases at V and 1 base at J; junction bases unmatched: 4. There are 14 residues in the CDR3. Germline-derived CDR1 and CDR2 are ENHRY and SYGVKD. The CDR3 DNA sequence: TGTGCCATCAGCCGGACAGGGCAGAACACTGAAGCTTTCTTT. It is translated as CAISRTGQNTEAFF.

This clonotype has a handful of counts. The chain recombines TRBV20-1 with TRBJ1-2; the D gene is possibly TRBD1 (5 bases). Germline CDR1 DFQATT, CDR2 SNEGSKA (reference sequence). The V gene lost 5 bases and the J gene lost 4 bases, with 20 bases spanning the gap. The CDR3 runs 15 residues. The CDR3 protein is CSAVSGREYIYGYTF. For the CDR3, the DNA is TGCAGTGCTGTTTCAGGCAGGGAATACATCTATGGCTACACCTTC.

This clonotype came up a few times. V is TRBV20-1 and J is TRBJ1-1; D is undetermined. V lost 6 bases to trimming and J lost 1 base, with 12 bases between them. In germline, CDR1 is DFQATT, CDR2 SNEGSKA (reference sequence). The CDR3 sequence is 13 residues long. CDR3: CSALVLPNTEAFF. For the CDR3, the DNA is TGCAGTGCGTTGGTCCTACCGAACACTGAAGCTTTCTTT.

The genes are TRBV6-6 and TRBJ1-2, with TRBD1 as a possible D gene (6 bases). There are 14 residues in the CDR3. V was pared by 4 bases and J by 2 bases, with 11 bases between. In germline, CDR1 is MNHNY, CDR2 SVGAGI (reference sequence). This chain's CDR3 is CASSWRGANYGYTF. The CDR3, as DNA: TGTGCCAGCAGTTGGAGGGGGGCCAACTATGGCTACACCTTC.